This T cell receptor beta chain was sequenced during a study of sequential checkpoint blockade in melanoma. Overall study: After both sequences, patients received maintenance nivolumab.

TCRdb keeps only in-frame clones here, not all; method: immunoSEQ multiplex PCR. The table lists 37,000 or so clones, around 32% of them singletons. Stated treatment: randomized to nivolumab then ipilimumab (arm A) or the reverse (arm B). Germline V lookup: CDR1 SGHRS, CDR2 YFSETQ. The CDR3 loop spans 16 amino acids. V was pared by 1 base and J by 2 bases, with 5 bases of the junction left unmatched. A word on this clone: Other DNA variants within this sample encode the same CDR3.

The sample was tumor tissue (inferred from file names), taken from a patient given nivolumab and ipilimumab in sequence. This receptor was obtained from a human donor with melanoma. This rearrangement joins TRBV5-1 to TRBJ2-2, with 7 bases matching TRBD1. In DNA, the CDR3 is TGCGCCAGCAGCTTGAGGGGGCAGGGTAACACCGGGGAGCTGTTTTTT. Its translation is CASSLRGQGNTGELFF.